This T cell receptor (beta chain) was captured in a study of T cells in Graves' hyperthyroidism and ophthalmopathy. The study, taken as a whole, reports: Researchers found most expanded thyroid clonotypes above 0.001 in blood as well.

A patient was excluded if there was uncontrolled infection, other autoimmune disease, pregnancy or lactation. Clinical symptoms, serum thyroxine, TRAb, thyroid ultrasound and orbital computed tomography established diagnosis. The V gene end was trimmed by 0 bases and the J gene end by 9 bases; junction bases not matched to a gene: 9. The V gene's germline CDR1 is DFQATT and CDR2 SNEGSKA (reference sequence). The CDR3 runs 14 residues. Details on this clonotype: Its antigen is undetermined.

TCR beta CDR3 region amplification was performed from RNA transcripts. Carried out on the TCR CDR3, a first-round RT-PCR used the HTBI primer set. Each CDR3 protein is one row after TCRdb ran MiXCR on the multiplex PCR reads. The sample gives around 690,000 distinct CDR3 sequences, roughly 17% of which show up once; around 16% is in the top ten. V gene TRBV20-1 combines with J gene TRBJ1-2, with 8 bases fitting TRBD1. The specimen was blood. This receptor was taken from a man aged 45 to 65 with Graves' hyperthyroidism. CDR3 loop: CSARDPDRAMSYTF. In nucleotides, the CDR3 is TGCAGTGCTAGAGACCCGGACAGGGCAATGAGCTACACCTTC.